Following are 6 T cell receptor beta chains from one sample sequenced in a study of blood T cell repertoires in COVID-19. Clones were sequenced by immunoSEQ multiplex PCR, and TCRdb holds only the in-frame ones, with some missing. Of roughly 150,000 clones listed, about 85% are singletons. Specimen: peripheral blood. The receptors come from a woman aged 60-70 years with COVID-19, enrolled during active disease.

This clone was counted a few times. V usage is TRBV19 and J usage is TRBJ2-7; D is possibly TRBD2 (5 bases). Trimming shortened V by 5 bases and J by 4 bases, and 12 bases separated the two germline ends. This CDR3 contains 13 residues. Per germline, CDR1 LNHDA and CDR2 SQIVND (reference sequence). This CDR3 is CASSSGLHYEQYF. For the CDR3, the DNA is TGTGCCAGTAGTTCAGGACTGCATTACGAGCAGTACTTC.

The chain links TRBV30 to TRBJ1-4; 7 nucleotides agree with TRBD1. Germline assignment: CDR1 GTSNPN and CDR2 SVGIG (reference sequence). The CDR3 length is 15 residues. V was pared by 3 bases and J by 4 bases, with 8 bases of the junction left unmatched. The CDR3 region has the DNA TGTGCCTGGAGCGGAGGACAGGCCATTAATGAAAAACTGTTTTTT. This sequence encodes CAWSGGQAINEKLFF. Full variable domain (outside the CDR3, taken from reference TRBV30 and TRBJ1-4): SQTIHQWPATLVQPVGSPLSLECTVEGTSNPNLYWYRQAAGRGLQLLFYSVGIGQISSEVPQNLSASRPQDRQFILSSKKLLLSDSGFYLCAWSGGQAINEKLFFGSGTQLSVL.

This clone has only one observation. The chain has TRBV7-2 and TRBJ2-7, with D possibly TRBD1 on 6 matching bases. This CDR3 is 14 amino acids long. The germline V and J ends were trimmed by 1 base and 7 bases, with 14 bases remaining between them. CDR1 SGHTA and CDR2 FQGNSA come from the germline V gene. The DNA for the CDR3 is TGTGCCAGCAGCTTAGGAGGCAGGGGAGAAGAGCAGTACTTC. Translating it yields CASSLGGRGEEQYF.

The chain combines TRBV6-5 with TRBJ2-4; 9 nucleotides match TRBD1. CDR1 and CDR2 from the germline V gene are MNHEY and SVGAGI. Trimming took 9 bases from V and 1 from J; bases not matched to a gene: 7. This CDR3 spans 15 amino acids. In DNA, the CDR3 is TGTGCCAGTAATACAGGGGGCTGGGCCAAAAACATTCAGTACTTC. Translating gives CASNTGGWAKNIQYF.

The chain has TRBV9 and TRBJ2-5, with TRBD1 matching over 10 bases. From germline, CDR1 is SGDLS and CDR2 YYNGEE. The CDR3 contains 15 residues. V lost 3 bases to trimming and J lost 5 bases; unmatched junction nucleotides: 7. DNA of the CDR3: TGTGCCAGCAGCGGGGGACAGGGGAGTGGGGAGACCCAGTACTTC. It yields the protein CASSGGQGSGETQYF. Filled out from reference TRBV9 and TRBJ2-5, the complete variable domain reads DSGVTQTPKHLITATGQRVTLRCSPRSGDLSVYWYQQSLDQGLQFLIQYYNGEERAKGNILERFSAQQFPDLHSELNLSSLELGDSALYFCASSGGQGSGETQYFGPGTRLLVL.

This clone turned up a few times. The J gene is TRBJ2-1, the V gene TRBV11-3; 7 positions match TRBD2. There are 15 residues in the CDR3. Trimming cost V 2 bases and J 4 bases; bases outside gene matches: 5. Germline CDR1 reads SGHNT; CDR2 reads YENEEA. As DNA, the CDR3 is TGTGCCAGCAGCTTAAGCGGGGCCGCTTACAATGAGCAGTTCTTC. It yields the protein CASSLSGAAYNEQFF.